The 31 T cell receptor beta chains below were found in one sample sequenced in a study of a mutant IDH1 vaccine in newly diagnosed glioma. Antigens for these TCRs are unknown. The method was immunoSEQ multiplex PCR; TCRdb's version includes in-frame clones alone and lacks a portion of them. The sample lists 50,000 to 70,000 clones, 84% seen once, with 10% to 15% in the top ten. This sample's time point: week 23, last vaccination. Vaccinated patients received 300 ug of mutant IDH1 20-mer peptide per dose, with topical imiquimod. Sequencing was performed on PBMCs, taken from a glioma patient whose treatment included an IDH1 peptide vaccine. The receptors come from a man younger than 35 with glioma.

The V call is TRBV11-2, the J call TRBJ2-2, with 7 positions matching TRBD2. V was clipped by 0 bases and J by 4 bases; unmatched bases: 2. Germline assignment: CDR1 SGHAT and CDR2 FQNNGV. The length of the CDR3 is 15 residues. The CDR3 coding sequence is TGTGCCAGCAGCTTAGAGGCTAGCGGCACCGGGGAGCTGTTTTTT. As protein: CASSLEASGTGELFF.

The chain combines TRBV4-2 with TRBJ2-2; D is uncertain. The ends were cut back, 4 bases at V and 0 bases at J, with 9 bases in the middle. The CDR3 is 15 residues long. CDR1 and CDR2 (germline): LGHNA, YNFKEQ. The CDR3 DNA reads as TGTGCCAGCAGCCCCCTTTTGACGAACACCGGGGAGCTGTTTTTT. It translates to CASSPLLTNTGELFF.

The chain carries TRBV27 and TRBJ2-1, with 8 bases lining up with TRBD2. J gave up 4 bases and V 6 bases, and 8 bases lay outside the gene matches. The CDR3 length is 15 residues. Germline lookup yields CDR1 MNHEY and CDR2 SMNVEV (reference sequence). The CDR3, as DNA: TGTGCCAGCAGCGTGAGTAGCGGGATATACAATGAGCAGTTCTTC. This encodes CASSVSSGIYNEQFF.

The DNA for the CDR3 is TGTGCCAGCAGCAAAAATCGGAGTACCCCTAAAAGGGGCAAAGGGGGTGAAAAACTGTTTTTT. Translated: CASSKNRSTPKRGKGGEKLFF. This chain connects TRBV21-1 to TRBJ1-4; TRBD1, the table's D call, was not compared with the DNA. TRBV21-1 is a listed pseudogene. The CDR3 runs 21 residues.

The chain recombines TRBV7-3 with TRBJ1-1; possibly TRBD1 for D (6 bases). Trimming took off 2 bases at V and 1 base at J, with 29 bases between the two ends. Germline V gene data show CDR1 as SGHTA and CDR2 as FQGTGA. The CDR3 runs to 21 residues. The CDR3 nucleotides are TGTGCCAGCAGCTTACCCAAATACTGGGCCTCCACGCAGGGGCGGAACACTGAAGCTTTCTTT. It encodes CASSLPKYWASTQGRNTEAFF. Full variable domain (missing parts from reference TRBV7-3 and TRBJ1-1): GAGVSQTPSNKVTEKGKYVELRCDPISGHTALYWYRQSLGQGPEFLIYFQGTGAADDSGLPNDRFFAVRPEGSVSTLKIQRTERGDSAVYLCASSLPKYWASTQGRNTEAFFGQGTRLTVV.

The rearrangement links TRBV5-6 to TRBJ2-5, with TRBD2 identical over 7 bases. The V segment lost 0 bases and the J segment 5 bases; nucleotides outside the gene matches: 7. The CDR3 contains 15 residues. The germline V gene encodes CDR1 SGHDT and CDR2 YYEEEE. CDR3 bases: TGTGCCAGCAGCTTGGCCGGGGCGGGGGTTGAGACCCAGTACTTC. Its protein product is CASSLAGAGVETQYF.

This rearrangement joins TRBV6-5 to TRBJ1-1; a weak D match, TRBD1 (6 bases). The length of the CDR3 is 13 residues. The ends were cut back, 5 bases at V and 5 bases at J, with 12 bases in the middle. Per the germline V gene, CDR1 is MNHEY and CDR2 is SVGAGI. The CDR3 here is CASSQQGGTEAFF. The CDR3 DNA is TGTGCCAGCAGTCAACAGGGTGGTACTGAAGCTTTCTTT.

The chain joins TRBV18 to TRBJ2-1, with 12 bases that match TRBD2. CDR1 KGHSH and CDR2 LQKENI come from the germline V gene. J lost 4 bases, V lost 6 bases, and 13 bases had no gene match. The CDR3 spans 18 residues. CDR3 in DNA: TGTGCCAGCTCTCCGCAGAAATCTAGCGGGGGGGCGTACAATGAGCAGTTCTTC. Its protein product is CASSPQKSSGGAYNEQFF.

The rearrangement uses TRBV5-4 and TRBJ1-4, with D perhaps TRBD1 (5 bases). V was clipped by 3 bases and J by 0 bases, with 18 bases between them. The CDR3 totals 18 residues. CDR1 is SGHNT and CDR2 is YYREEE in the germline V gene (reference sequence). The CDR3 DNA is TGTGCCAGCAGCTGGACCACAGGTTACCCGCCAACTAATGAAAAACTGTTTTTT. This sequence encodes CASSWTTGYPPTNEKLFF.

This sequence joins TRBV30 and TRBJ1-5; D is undetermined. The CDR3 has 13 residues. V was trimmed by 2 bases and J by 9 bases, leaving 14 bases between them. Looked up from germline, CDR1 is GTSNPN and CDR2 is SVGIG (reference sequence). CDR3 DNA sequence: TGTGCCTGGAGTAGGACCGCGGGGTCGCCCCAGCATTTT. Amino acid sequence: CAWSRTAGSPQHF.

The chain carries TRBV4-3 and TRBJ2-1; 12 bases are shared with TRBD1. The trim removed 0 bases at V and 8 bases at J, leaving 5 bases unmatched. The CDR3 sequence is 16 residues long. Looked up from germline, CDR1 is LGHNA and CDR2 is YSLEER. The CDR3 region is CASSQDPGTGGHEQFF. The CDR3 DNA sequence: TGCGCCAGCAGCCAAGATCCAGGGACAGGGGGCCATGAGCAGTTCTTC.

V is TRBV5-1 and J is TRBJ1-2, with D possibly being TRBD1 (5 bases). V was trimmed by 1 base and J by 1 base, leaving 11 bases between them. The CDR3 runs 15 residues. Per germline, CDR1 SGHRS and CDR2 YFSETQ. CDR3 residues: CASSLKGTVNYGYTF. The CDR3, as DNA: TGCGCCAGCAGCTTGAAGGGGACCGTTAACTATGGCTACACCTTC.

DNA for the CDR3: TGTGCCAGTAGTATAGAATCTAACACTGAAGCTTTCTTT. Its protein is CASSIESNTEAFF. The chain uses TRBV19 and TRBJ1-1; D is undetermined. This CDR3 is built from 13 residues. The germline V gene encodes CDR1 LNHDA and CDR2 SQIVND (reference sequence). Deletions cut 0 bases from V and 2 bases from J, with 4 bases between.

The chain joins TRBV5-6 to TRBJ1-5; D is ambiguous. V lost 1 base, J lost 5 bases, and 13 bases lay in between. CDR1 is SGHDT, CDR2 YYEEEE, per germline. The CDR3 totals 15 residues. CDR3 sequence reads: CASSLLRQRDQPQHF. The CDR3 DNA reads as TGTGCCAGCAGCTTGTTGCGGCAGCGCGATCAGCCCCAGCATTTT.

This clone was picked up a small number of times. The sample holds other DNA sequences that translate to the same CDR3. This chain connects TRBV4-3 to TRBJ1-3; the match to TRBD1 covers 8 bases. Trimming at V came to 6 bases and at J to 3 bases, leaving 7 bases not matched to a gene. The germline CDR1 and CDR2 sequences are LGHNA and YSLEER. The CDR3 is made up of 15 amino acids. The CDR3 is CASSPDRGYGNTIYF. The CDR3 DNA reads as TGCGCCAGCAGTCCCGACAGGGGTTATGGAAACACCATATATTTT.

In DNA, the CDR3 is TGTGCCAGCAGCTTTTCAGGCGCCTACAATGAGCAGTTCTTC. Protein sequence: CASSFSGAYNEQFF. The J gene is TRBJ2-1, the V gene TRBV7-2; D not certain. The CDR3 is 14 residues long. V was trimmed by 3 bases and J by 2 bases, leaving 8 bases between them. Germline V lookup: CDR1 SGHTA, CDR2 FQGNSA.

This clone was detected only once. V gene TRBV29-1 combines with J gene TRBJ2-5; possibly TRBD1 for D (5 bases). The CDR3 sequence is 13 residues long. Germline V gene data show CDR1 as SQVTM and CDR2 as ANQGSEA. Trimming removed 4 bases from V and 1 base from J, with 10 bases in between. CDR3 coding DNA: TGCAGCGTTGGCAGGGCAGCCCAAGAGACCCAGTACTTC. It is translated as CSVGRAAQETQYF.

The chain employs TRBV5-1 and TRBJ2-3; the D gene could be TRBD1 or TRBD2 (5 bases each). Germline CDR1 and CDR2: SGHRS and YFSETQ. The V end lost 0 bases, the J end lost 2 bases, and 10 bases lay between the germline ends. This CDR3 comprises 15 residues. CDR3 coding DNA: TGCGCCAGCAGCTTGGCTGGGGACCTCACAGATACGCAGTATTTT. This codes for CASSLAGDLTDTQYF.

This chain links TRBV6-5 with TRBJ2-7; weak D call: TRBD1 (5 bases). CDR3 length: 14 amino acids. Trimming took off 2 bases at V and 1 base at J, with 9 bases between the two ends. The germline CDR1 and CDR2 sequences are MNHEY and SVGAGI. The CDR3 loop is CASSYERTSYEQYF. The DNA of the CDR3 is TGTGCCAGCAGTTACGAGAGGACATCCTACGAGCAGTACTTC.

J is TRBJ2-5 and V is TRBV14; possible D gene TRBD2, 7 bases. This CDR3 comprises 14 residues. Germline V gene sequence: CDR1 SGHDN, CDR2 FVKESK. V was pared by 2 bases and J by 4 bases, with 11 bases between. DNA for the CDR3: TGTGCCAGCAGCCAACCGCGGGGGCGAGAGACCCAGTACTTC. Translated: CASSQPRGRETQYF.

This clone was seen only a few times. The J gene is TRBJ1-4, the V gene TRBV4-1; possibly TRBD1 for D (5 bases). Deletions cut 1 base from V and 7 bases from J, with 16 bases between. The CDR3 contains 16 residues. CDR1 MGHRA and CDR2 YSYEKL come from the germline V gene. The CDR3 region has the DNA TGCGCCAGCAGCCAAGTCGGCACGGGGGTGAGTGAAAAACTGTTTTTT. Its translation is CASSQVGTGVSEKLFF.

The V and J genes are TRBV9 and TRBJ2-5; 9 bases are shared with TRBD1. The junction had 4 bases not matched to a gene; V was cut back by 2 bases and J by 5 bases. The CDR3 is made up of 14 amino acids. Germline CDR1 and CDR2: SGDLS and YYNGEE. The CDR3, as DNA: TGTGCCAGCAGCGTCCCTGACAGGGGGGAGACCCAGTACTTC. This translates into CASSVPDRGETQYF.

This clone has just a few counts. The rearrangement links TRBV29-1 to TRBJ2-7; D might be TRBD2 (6 bases). The germline V gene encodes CDR1 SQVTM and CDR2 ANQGSEA. V shed 4 bases and J shed 5 bases, with 18 bases lying between them. This CDR3 has 14 residues. Here the CDR3 DNA reads TGCAGCGTTGGGACGTCTCTGGAGGGGAACGAGCAGTACTTC. Translation gives CSVGTSLEGNEQYF.

V is TRBV9 and J is TRBJ2-5, with unresolved D. The length of the CDR3 is 15 residues. The germline V gene has CDR1 SGDLS and CDR2 YYNGEE. Trimming cost V 4 bases and J 5 bases, with 18 bases left between them. The CDR3 loop is CASSQLGSNVETQYF. The DNA of the CDR3 is TGTGCCAGCAGCCAATTGGGGTCGAATGTGGAGACCCAGTACTTC.

This chain joins TRBV19 and TRBJ2-1; 7 bases match TRBD2. V was pared by 10 bases and J by 0 bases, with 9 bases of the junction left unmatched. This CDR3 comprises 15 residues. The germline CDR1 and CDR2 sequences are LNHDA and SQIVND (reference sequence). CDR3 nucleotide sequence: TGTGCCACCACACCTAGCGGAAGCTCCTACAATGAGCAGTTCTTC. Encoded protein: CATTPSGSSYNEQFF.

The V gene is TRBV7-6, the J gene TRBJ1-1; D ambiguous. Germline V gene sequence: CDR1 SGHVS, CDR2 FNYEAQ. Trimming pared 3 bases from V and 1 base from J, leaving 9 bases between. The CDR3 is 14 residues long. This CDR3 reads CASSLGERNTEAFF. CDR3 DNA: TGTGCCAGCAGCTTGGGCGAGAGGAACACTGAAGCTTTCTTT.

The V and J genes are TRBV2 and TRBJ2-2; a possible D gene is TRBD1 (5 bases). V lost 3 bases and J lost 4, with 9 bases in between. Germline lookup yields CDR1 SNHLY and CDR2 FYNNEI. This CDR3 has 14 amino acids. The CDR3 DNA sequence: TGTGCCAGCAGTGATCAGGGTGTCACCGGGGAGCTGTTTTTT. This encodes CASSDQGVTGELFF. Full variable domain (outside the CDR3, taken from reference TRBV2 and TRBJ2-2): EPEVTQTPSHQVTQMGQEVILRCVPISNHLYFYWYRQILGQKVEFLVSFYNNEISEKSEIFDDQFSVERPDGSNFTLKIRSTKLEDSAMYFCASSDQGVTGELFFGEGSRLTVL.

This chain links TRBV6-1 with TRBJ2-7; D call uncertain. The CDR3 totals 12 residues. The germline gives CDR1 MNHNS, CDR2 SASEGT. The V gene lost 4 bases and the J gene lost 1 base, with 5 bases spanning the gap. The CDR3 loop reads CASSAVSYEQYF. The CDR3 region has the DNA TGTGCCAGCAGTGCTGTATCCTACGAGCAGTACTTC.

The gene calls are TRBV10-3 and TRBJ2-5; perhaps D is TRBD1 or TRBD2 (5 bases each). Trimming left V 7 bases short and J 5 bases short, with 14 bases between. CDR3 length equals 13 residues. Germline CDR1 and CDR2: ENHRY and SYGVKD. The CDR3 protein is CAIKGNSEETQYF. Written as DNA, the CDR3 is TGTGCCATCAAGGGGAATAGCGAGGAGACCCAGTACTTC.

The chain has TRBV9 and TRBJ1-1, with 7 positions matching TRBD1. The CDR3 covers 12 residues. Per the germline V gene, CDR1 is SGDLS and CDR2 is YYNGEE. Trimming cost V 6 bases and J 14 bases; bases outside gene matches: 13. CDR3 sequence reads: CASNKRDSPIFF. Here the CDR3 DNA reads TGTGCCAGCAACAAACGGGACAGCCCGATCTTCTTT.

This clone came up once. The gene calls are TRBV4-3 and TRBJ1-2; unclear D gene. The germline CDR1 and CDR2 sequences are LGHNA and YSLEER. The CDR3 is 14 residues long. V was cut by 0 bases and J by 4 bases, with 9 bases left in between. The CDR3 reads CASSQDWQPYGYTF. CDR3 nucleotide sequence: TGCGCCAGCAGCCAAGATTGGCAGCCCTATGGCTACACCTTC.